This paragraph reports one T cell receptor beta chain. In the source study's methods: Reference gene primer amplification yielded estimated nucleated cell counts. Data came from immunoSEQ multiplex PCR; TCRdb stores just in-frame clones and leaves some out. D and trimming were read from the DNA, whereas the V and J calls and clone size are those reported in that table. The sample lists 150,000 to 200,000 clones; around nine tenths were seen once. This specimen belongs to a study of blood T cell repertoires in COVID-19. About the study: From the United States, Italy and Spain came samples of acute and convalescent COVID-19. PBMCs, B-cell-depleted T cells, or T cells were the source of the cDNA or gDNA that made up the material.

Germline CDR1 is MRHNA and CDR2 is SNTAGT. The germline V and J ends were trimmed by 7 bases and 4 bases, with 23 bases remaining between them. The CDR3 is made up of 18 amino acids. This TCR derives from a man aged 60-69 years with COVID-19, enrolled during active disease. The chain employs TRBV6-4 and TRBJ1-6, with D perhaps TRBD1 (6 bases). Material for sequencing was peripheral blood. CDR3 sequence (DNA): TGTGCCAGCATTCCTCCCGTTCCCACAGGGAAGTATAATTCACCCCTCCACTTT. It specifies CASIPPVPTGKYNSPLHF.